This T cell receptor beta chain was recovered during a study of blood T cell repertoires in COVID-19. Turning to the study itself: Italy, Spain and the United States were the sources of the convalescent and acute COVID-19 samples.

The trim removed 9 bases at V and 1 base at J, leaving 2 bases unmatched. The CDR3 is 15 amino acids. Germline loops: CDR1 KGHDR, CDR2 SFDVKD. This study enrolled people aged roughly 18 to 90 from about two dozen US geographic areas. Participants' own reports of clinical history determined their cohort assignment. Produced via immunoSEQ multiplex PCR; TCRdb's table is partial and in-frame only. This table holds roughly 280,000 clones, more than 80% found once. Material: PBMCs or T cells enriched from blood (not recorded which). This chain connects TRBV24-1 to TRBJ2-6; 10 bases line up with TRBD1. The receptor was isolated from a woman aged 30 to 39 with acute COVID-19. The CDR3 DNA reads TGTGCCACCGGGACAGGGGATTCTGGGGCCAACGTCCTGACTTTC. Protein product: CATGTGDSGANVLTF.